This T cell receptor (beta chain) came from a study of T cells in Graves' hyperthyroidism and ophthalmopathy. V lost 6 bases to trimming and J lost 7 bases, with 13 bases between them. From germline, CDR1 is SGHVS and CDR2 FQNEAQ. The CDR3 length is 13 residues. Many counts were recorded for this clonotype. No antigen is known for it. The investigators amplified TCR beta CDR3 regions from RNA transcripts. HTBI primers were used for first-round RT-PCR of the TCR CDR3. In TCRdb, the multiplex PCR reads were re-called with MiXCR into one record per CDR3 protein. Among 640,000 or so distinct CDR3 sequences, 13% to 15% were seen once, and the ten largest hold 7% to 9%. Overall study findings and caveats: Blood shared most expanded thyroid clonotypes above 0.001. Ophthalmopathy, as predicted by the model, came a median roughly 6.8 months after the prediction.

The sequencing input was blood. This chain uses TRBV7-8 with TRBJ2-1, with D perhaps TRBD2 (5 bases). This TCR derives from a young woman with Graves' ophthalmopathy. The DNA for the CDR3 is TGTGCCAGCAGTGCCCGGGGTCGGAATGAGCAGTTCTTC. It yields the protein CASSARGRNEQFF.